The next 15 T cell receptor beta chains were all read from a single sample in a study of CD8 T cells in Susac syndrome. cDNA came from approximately 0.5 to 1 ug RNA primed by random hexamers. One entry per CDR3 protein results from TCRdb running MiXCR on the immunoSEQ multiplex PCR reads. The sample lists approximately 140,000 distinct CDR3 sequences, 65% to 90% occurring once. The sample consisted of CD8+ T cells from PBMCs. These receptor sequences come from a human donor with multiple sclerosis.

The J gene is TRBJ1-4, the V gene TRBV27; D not certain. CDR1 and CDR2 (germline): MNHEY, SMNVEV (reference sequence). V was pared by 5 bases and J by 8 bases, with 24 bases between. CDR3 size: 17 residues. CDR3 in DNA: TGTGCCAGCAGTCTAACCCCGGGCAAGGGTAGCCGGGAAAAACTGTTTTTT. Its translation is CASSLTPGKGSREKLFF. The variable domain in full, with the rest retrieved from reference TRBV27 and TRBJ1-4, is EAQVTQNPRYLITVTGKKLTVTCSQNMNHEYMSWYRQDPGLGLRQIYYSMNVEVTDKGDVPEGYKVSRKEKRNFPLILESPSPNQTSLYFCASSLTPGKGSREKLFFGSGTQLSVL.

A few counts support this clonotype. This sequence joins TRBV5-6 and TRBJ1-1, with D maybe TRBD1 (6 bases). Germline V CDR1 and CDR2: SGHDT, YYEEEE. The V end was cut by 2 bases, the J end by 1 base, with 9 bases between. The CDR3 consists of 14 residues. CDR3 protein: CASSLATGNTEAFF. The CDR3, as DNA: TGTGCCAGCAGCTTAGCGACAGGGAACACTGAAGCTTTCTTT.

The V and J genes are TRBV9 and TRBJ2-7, with TRBD2 as a possible D gene (6 bases). The CDR3 runs 16 residues. The germline gives CDR1 SGDLS, CDR2 YYNGEE. The V and J ends lost 6 bases and 0 bases respectively, with 19 bases between them. The CDR3 sequence: CASKVPLATSSYEQYV. The CDR3 DNA sequence: TGTGCCAGCAAGGTCCCCTTAGCGACTAGCTCCTACGAGCAGTACGTC.

This chain connects TRBV27 to TRBJ1-5, with 7 bases that match TRBD1. With V trimmed by 6 bases and J by 3 bases, 8 bases remained unmatched. Germline V CDR1 and CDR2: MNHEY, SMNVEV (reference sequence). This CDR3 contains 15 residues. For the CDR3, the DNA is TGTGCCAGCAGCGTAGCAGGACAGGACAATCAGCCCCAGCATTTT. Residues: CASSVAGQDNQPQHF.

This clonotype turned up a few times. This chain links TRBV4-1 with TRBJ2-6, with TRBD1 as a possible D gene (6 bases). Germline loops: CDR1 MGHRA, CDR2 YSYEKL. V shed 4 bases and J shed 0 bases, with 10 bases lying between them. CDR3 size: 16 residues. This CDR3 is CASSPGHSSGANVLTF. The CDR3, as DNA: TGCGCCAGCAGCCCGGGACACTCCTCTGGGGCCAACGTCCTGACTTTC.

This chain connects TRBV25-1 to TRBJ1-1; D remains unclear. The germline CDR1 and CDR2 sequences are MGHDK and SYGVNS. The CDR3 length is 15 residues. V was pared by 0 bases and J by 1 base, with 9 bases between. For the CDR3, the DNA is TGTGCCAGCAGTGAATATATGGGTGCGAACACTGAAGCTTTCTTT. Its protein product is CASSEYMGANTEAFF.

As DNA, the CDR3 is TGTGCCAGCAAATCCCAGGGTGTCGAGCAGTACTTC. Translated: CASKSQGVEQYF. The rearrangement links TRBV12-3 or TRBV12-4 to TRBJ2-7, with TRBD1 as a possible D gene (5 bases). V gave up 7 bases and J gave up 6 bases, with 13 bases separating them. The CDR3 spans 12 residues.

This clonotype appeared a few times. The conserved phenylalanine or tryptophan is not found at the CDR3 terminus, so this likely reflects a read error. V gene TRBV9 combines with J gene TRBJ2-5; a possible D gene is TRBD2 (5 bases). Per the germline V gene, CDR1 is SGDLS and CDR2 is YYNGEE. V was shortened by 0 bases and J by 3 bases, with 12 bases between the two germline ends. The CDR3 is 15 amino acids. As DNA, the CDR3 is TGTGCCAGCAGCGTAGAGGGCCTACTAGAAGAGACCCAGTACTCC. Its translation is CASSVEGLLEETQYS.

The V call is TRBV6-6, the J call TRBJ1-1, with TRBD1 as a possible D gene (5 bases). CDR3 length: 11 residues. The germline V gene has CDR1 MNHNY and CDR2 SVGAGI (reference sequence). Trimming left V 8 bases short and J 10 bases short, with 14 bases between. CDR3 sequence: CASGRQFGAFF. CDR3 nucleotides: TGTGCCAGCGGTAGACAGTTCGGAGCTTTCTTT.

V and J are TRBV13 and TRBJ2-7; 7 nucleotides agree with TRBD1. This CDR3 comprises 17 residues. The V gene end was trimmed by 5 bases and the J gene end by 1 base; junction bases not matched to a gene: 14. Per germline, CDR1 PRHDT and CDR2 FYEKMQ (reference sequence). The CDR3 spells CASSPRFTGTVSYEQYF. DNA of the CDR3: TGTGCCAGCAGCCCCCGCTTCACAGGGACAGTTTCCTACGAGCAGTACTTC. The whole variable domain, remainder taken from reference TRBV13 and TRBJ2-7, is AAGVIQSPRHLIKEKRETATLKCYPIPRHDTVYWYQQGPGQDPQFLISFYEKMQSDKGSIPDRFSAQQFSDYHSELNMSSLELGDSALYFCASSPRFTGTVSYEQYFGPGTRLTVT.

The rearrangement links TRBV9 to TRBJ2-1, with D tentatively TRBD2 (5 bases). Germline loops: CDR1 SGDLS, CDR2 YYNGEE. The CDR3 spans 15 residues. Trimming removed 2 bases at V and 6 bases at J, with 15 bases between. The CDR3 spells CASSVFWESGNEQFF. CDR3 bases: TGTGCCAGCAGCGTCTTTTGGGAGTCTGGCAATGAGCAGTTCTTC.

The rearrangement uses TRBV12-5 and TRBJ1-1, with 7 bases aligning to TRBD1. CDR3 size: 13 residues. V dropped 6 bases and J dropped 5; count of bases not matched to a gene: 6. Germline V gene data show CDR1 as LGHNT and CDR2 as FRNRAP. The CDR3 region is CASGDREGTEAFF. CDR3 in DNA: TGTGCTAGTGGAGACAGGGAAGGGACTGAAGCTTTCTTT.

The genes are TRBV2 and TRBJ1-1; 9 bases fit TRBD1. Germline CDR1 reads SNHLY; CDR2 reads FYNNEI. The junction had 13 bases not matched to a gene; V was cut back by 11 bases and J by 3 bases. The CDR3 contains 15 residues. The CDR3 here is CARAQGALGDTEAFF. DNA of the CDR3: TGTGCCCGCGCACAGGGGGCGTTAGGGGACACTGAAGCTTTCTTT. Full variable domain (outside the CDR3, taken from reference TRBV2 and TRBJ1-1): EPEVTQTPSHQVTQMGQEVILRCVPISNHLYFYWYRQILGQKVEFLVSFYNNEISEKSEIFDDQFSVERPDGSNFTLKIRSTKLEDSAMYFCARAQGALGDTEAFFGQGTRLTVV.

V usage is TRBV11-2 and J usage is TRBJ1-2; TRBD1 aligns across 9 bases. The CDR3 consists of 14 residues. Trimming at V came to 5 bases and at J to 2 bases, leaving 3 bases not matched to a gene. The germline V gene has CDR1 SGHAT and CDR2 FQNNGV. Written as DNA, the CDR3 is TGTGCCAGCAGCCCCGGGACAGGGAACTATGGCTACACCTTC. Encoded protein: CASSPGTGNYGYTF.

The chain has TRBV28 and TRBJ1-1; D is uncertain. CDR1 is MDHEN, CDR2 SYDVKM, per germline. There are 13 residues in the CDR3. V gave up 4 bases and J gave up 10 bases, with 16 bases separating them. CDR3 protein: CASSSGAGSGAFF. The DNA of the CDR3 is TGTGCCAGCAGTTCCGGAGCGGGAAGCGGAGCTTTCTTT.